One and the same sample provided the 4 T cell receptor beta chains below, sequenced in a study of cytomegalovirus exposure and HLA in healthy donors. PCR primers comprised 60 Vbeta and 13 Jbeta primers. The method was immunoSEQ multiplex PCR; TCRdb's version includes in-frame clones alone and lacks a portion of them. This sample has 120,000 or so clones, with 76% found just once. Material: PBMCs. The source of these receptors is a man under 40 in good health and CMV-seropositive.

V gene TRBV7-2 combines with J gene TRBJ1-2; 7 bases agree with TRBD1. This CDR3 contains 13 residues. The V gene's germline CDR1 is SGHTA and CDR2 FQGNSA. V gave up 5 bases and J gave up 6 bases; unmatched junction bases: 6. CDR3 region: CASSTDRINGYTF. DNA of the CDR3: TGTGCCAGCAGCACGGACAGGATAAATGGCTACACCTTC.

In this sample, this clone turned up once. The chain uses TRBV7-2 and TRBJ2-2, with 8 bases identical to TRBD2. Germline lookup yields CDR1 SGHTA and CDR2 FQGNSA. J lost 7 bases, V lost 4 bases, and 11 bases had no gene match. The CDR3 length is 16 residues. In DNA, the CDR3 is TGTGCCAGCAGCTCAACGGGGGGGGCCCCCAGCGGGGAGCTGTTTTTT. Residues: CASSSTGGAPSGELFF.

This rearrangement joins TRBV11-2 to TRBJ2-2, with TRBD1 matching 7 bases. V trimming: 5 bases; J trimming: 9 bases; junction bases outside the gene matches: 12. The CDR3 runs to 15 residues. CDR1 and CDR2 (germline): SGHAT, FQNNGV. Here the CDR3 reads CASSLPPTGYRELFF. CDR3 in DNA: TGTGCCAGCAGCCTGCCACCGACAGGGTATAGGGAGCTGTTTTTT.

The V call is TRBV19, the J call TRBJ1-1, with a weak D call TRBD1 (6 bases). This CDR3 is built from 12 residues. Germline assignment: CDR1 LNHDA and CDR2 SQIVND (reference sequence). With 5 bases removed from V and 12 bases from J, the gap between germline ends came to 16 bases. CDR3 in DNA: TGTGCCAGTAGTGCCAGGGGAGCTGCGACTTTCTTT. It is translated as CASSARGAATFF.